The 22 T cell receptor beta chains listed next were all sequenced from one sample in a study of OX40 agonist ivuxolimab in advanced cancers. Here immunoSEQ multiplex PCR was the method, and the copy in TCRdb shows in-frame clones only, minus some. The sample lists approximately 130,000 clones, 93% occurring once. The specimen comprised CD4+ or CD8+ T cells sorted from blood, sampled in a trial of the OX40 agonist ivuxolimab. These TCRs come from an adult with an advanced solid tumor such as melanoma, head and neck, liver or kidney cancer.

This clone was seen a single time. The rearrangement joins TRBV28 to TRBJ1-5, with TRBD1 as a possible D gene (5 bases). The V and J ends lost 1 base and 4 bases respectively, with 8 bases between them. The CDR3 contains 14 residues. Germline V gives CDR1 MDHEN, CDR2 SYDVKM. DNA of the CDR3: TGTGCCAGCAGTTTATACCCAGGGAATCAGCCCCAGCATTTT. Translated, it gives CASSLYPGNQPQHF.

V is TRBV5-4 and J is TRBJ1-4, with D possibly being TRBD1 (6 bases). The CDR3 contains 14 residues. The germline V and J ends were trimmed by 0 bases and 6 bases, with 9 bases remaining between them. CDR1 is SGHNT and CDR2 is YYREEE in the germline V gene (reference sequence). The CDR3 nucleotides read TGTGCCAGCAGCTTGGGACAGGAAGATGAAAAACTGTTTTTT. Protein product: CASSLGQEDEKLFF. The full variable domain, with the rest looked up from reference TRBV5-4 and TRBJ1-4, is ETGVTQSPTHLIKTRGQQVTLRCSSQSGHNTVSWYQQALGQGPQFIFQYYREEENGRGNFPPRFSGLQFPNYSSELNVNALELDDSALYLCASSLGQEDEKLFFGSGTQLSVL.

This clone has just a few counts. The chain combines TRBV27 with TRBJ1-1; tentatively, D is TRBD1 (5 bases). Trimming cost V 1 base and J 4 bases, with 13 bases left between them. The CDR3 runs 15 residues. CDR1 is MNHEY, CDR2 SMNVEV, per germline (reference sequence). CDR3 region: CASSLLSGGITEAFF. For the CDR3, the DNA is TGTGCCAGCAGTTTATTATCGGGGGGGATCACTGAAGCTTTCTTT.

This chain links TRBV11-2 with TRBJ1-5; no reliable D call. The germline V gene encodes CDR1 SGHAT and CDR2 FQNNGV. This CDR3 comprises 13 residues. V lost 3 bases and J lost 1, with 4 bases in between. The CDR3 DNA reads as TGTGCCAGCAGCTTTACCAGCAATCAGCCCCAGCATTTT. Encoded protein: CASSFTSNQPQHF.

The V gene is TRBV27, the J gene TRBJ2-7, with 11 positions matching TRBD1. CDR3 size: 16 residues. The V gene end was trimmed by 0 bases and the J gene end by 3 bases; junction bases not matched to a gene: 4. In germline, CDR1 is MNHEY, CDR2 SMNVEV (reference sequence). In DNA, the CDR3 is TGTGCCAGCAGTTTATCGAGTGGGACAGGGGGCTACGAGCAGTACTTC. It specifies CASSLSSGTGGYEQYF.

V usage is TRBV4-2 and J usage is TRBJ2-5; 9 positions agree with TRBD2. With the DNA end fitting TRBJ2-7 better, the J assignment may be wrong. The germline gives CDR1 LGHNA, CDR2 YNFKEQ. The CDR3 covers 14 residues. CDR3 DNA: TGTGCCAGCAGCCAAGAGGGACTAGCATCCGAGCAGTACTTC. Amino acid sequence: CASSQEGLASEQYF.

As regards this clone: Sequence at one end of the junction differs from germline and may be a read error. This chain links TRBV28 with TRBJ1-2; D not certain. The CDR3 consists of 13 residues. In germline, CDR1 is MDHEN, CDR2 SYDVKM. The CDR3, as DNA: TGTGCCAGCAGTTTTCCGACTAACTATGGCTGCACCTTC. Protein product: CASSFPTNYGCTF.

V and J are TRBV6-1 and TRBJ1-3, with D possibly matching TRBD1 (5 bases). Germline V CDR1 and CDR2: MNHNS, SASEGT. This CDR3 is 17 amino acids long. Between the trimmed V and J ends, which lost 4 bases and 0 bases, there was a span of 16 bases. The CDR3 here is CASSVGTGLRSGNTIYF. CDR3 nucleotide sequence: TGTGCCAGCAGTGTCGGGACTGGCCTACGCTCTGGAAACACCATATATTTT.

This rearrangement joins TRBV7-8 to TRBJ2-2, with D possibly being TRBD2 (6 bases). This CDR3 is built from 16 residues. Germline loops: CDR1 SGHVS, CDR2 FQNEAQ. V was trimmed by 5 bases and J by 0 bases, leaving 13 bases between them. This chain's CDR3 is CASSREVAANTGELFF. Here the CDR3 DNA reads TGTGCCAGCAGCCGAGAGGTAGCGGCGAACACCGGGGAGCTGTTTTTT.

The genes are TRBV5-4 and TRBJ2-2; 8 bases fit TRBD2. Germline V gene sequence: CDR1 SGHNT, CDR2 YYREEE (reference sequence). The V segment lost 4 bases and the J segment 3 bases; nucleotides outside the gene matches: 5. There are 15 residues in the CDR3. The CDR3 loop reads CASSLGLADTGELFF. CDR3 sequence (DNA): TGTGCCAGCAGCCTCGGACTAGCAGACACCGGGGAGCTGTTTTTT.

The chain recombines TRBV25-1 with TRBJ1-5; TRBD1 matches at 9 bases. The CDR3 consists of 15 residues. Germline lookup yields CDR1 MGHDK and CDR2 SYGVNS. V was clipped by 6 bases and J by 3 bases; unmatched bases: 6. The DNA for the CDR3 is TGTGCCAGCAGGGAGGACAGGGGTAACAATCAGCCCCAGCATTTT. As protein: CASREDRGNNQPQHF.

V gene TRBV7-7 combines with J gene TRBJ1-4, with 7 bases matching TRBD1. The germline V gene encodes CDR1 SSHAT and CDR2 FNYEAQ (reference sequence). This CDR3 region has 13 residues. Trimming removed 2 bases from V and 8 bases from J; junction bases left unmatched: 2. The CDR3 DNA reads as TGTGCCAGCAGCTTAAGACAGGGAGAAAAACTGTTTTTT. Encoded protein: CASSLRQGEKLFF. Drawing the rest from reference TRBV7-7 and TRBJ1-4, the complete variable domain is GAGVSQSPRYKVTKRGQDVTLRCDPISSHATLYWYQQALGQGPEFLTYFNYEAQPDKSGLPSDRFSAERPEGSISTLTIQRTEQRDSAMYRCASSLRQGEKLFFGSGTQLSVL.

The chain recombines TRBV7-9 with TRBJ2-1; D ambiguous. The V end lost 3 bases, the J end lost 2 bases, and 5 bases lay between the germline ends. Germline V CDR1 and CDR2: SEHNR, FQNEAQ (reference sequence). The CDR3 has 13 residues. CDR3 protein: CASSLVPYNEQFF. CDR3 in DNA: TGTGCCAGCAGCTTGGTCCCCTACAATGAGCAGTTCTTC.

This chain uses TRBV4-1 with TRBJ2-1; TRBD2 agrees at 14 bases. The germline CDR1 and CDR2 sequences are MGHRA and YSYEKL. The CDR3 loop spans 19 amino acids. J gave up 7 bases and V 1 base, and 12 bases lay outside the gene matches. CDR3 nucleotide sequence: TGCGCCAGCAGCCAAGGGACTAGCGGGGGGCCACCGGGATTAAATGAGCAGTTCTTC. As protein: CASSQGTSGGPPGLNEQFF.

The chain recombines TRBV28 with TRBJ1-2; 7 positions agree with TRBD1. This CDR3 is 14 amino acids long. Germline V gene sequence: CDR1 MDHEN, CDR2 SYDVKM. V trimming: 6 bases; J trimming: 7 bases; junction bases outside the gene matches: 11. Here the CDR3 reads CASRETGWSRGYTF. The CDR3 DNA is TGTGCCAGCAGAGAGACAGGGTGGAGTCGTGGCTACACCTTC.

The rearrangement links TRBV5-1 to TRBJ2-2; a weak D match, TRBD2 (6 bases). In germline, CDR1 is SGHRS, CDR2 YFSETQ. The CDR3 loop spans 15 amino acids. V lost 6 bases to trimming and J lost 2 bases, with 14 bases between them. The CDR3 spells CASTTGDLNTGELFF. The CDR3 bases are TGCGCCAGCACCACGGGGGATTTAAACACCGGGGAGCTGTTTTTT.

V and J are TRBV19 and TRBJ1-2, with D unresolved. There are 12 residues in the CDR3. The V gene's germline CDR1 is LNHDA and CDR2 SQIVND (reference sequence). V shed 1 base and J shed 3 bases, with 3 bases lying between them. The CDR3 reads CASSIGDYGYTF. The DNA for the CDR3 is TGTGCCAGTAGTATAGGGGACTATGGCTACACCTTC.

The rearrangement uses TRBV30 and TRBJ1-3; maybe TRBD1 (6 bases). Germline loops: CDR1 GTSNPN, CDR2 SVGIG (reference sequence). V shed 7 bases and J shed 1 base, with 14 bases lying between them. CDR3 length equals 14 residues. CDR3: CALTSTGSGNTIYF. In DNA, the CDR3 is TGTGCCTTAACTTCTACAGGGTCTGGAAACACCATATATTTT.

The rearrangement joins TRBV9 to TRBJ2-7; D might be TRBD1 (5 bases). Trimming removed 0 bases at V and 7 bases at J, with 11 bases between. Germline loops: CDR1 SGDLS, CDR2 YYNGEE. The CDR3 runs 13 residues. The CDR3 DNA is TGTGCCAGCAGCGTAGAAGGGGTCGGGGAGCAGTACTTC. Protein product: CASSVEGVGEQYF.

This rearrangement joins TRBV7-6 to TRBJ1-2; 11 nucleotides match TRBD1. The CDR3 is made up of 15 amino acids. V gave up 5 bases and J gave up 8 bases; unmatched junction bases: 10. The germline gives CDR1 SGHVS, CDR2 FNYEAQ. The CDR3 spells CASSTGRTGGTGYTF. As DNA, the CDR3 is TGTGCCAGCAGCACCGGGAGGACAGGGGGCACGGGCTACACCTTC.

The chain carries TRBV5-1 and TRBJ2-5; D not certain. This CDR3 has 14 residues. Trimming took 0 bases from V and 2 from J, leaving 8 bases between them. Germline loops: CDR1 SGHRS, CDR2 YFSETQ. The CDR3 here is CASSLATQQETQYF. As DNA, the CDR3 is TGCGCCAGCAGCTTGGCAACTCAACAAGAGACCCAGTACTTC.

The chain combines TRBV4-3 with TRBJ1-2, with 10 bases identical to TRBD1. CDR3 length: 15 amino acids. Germline CDR1 is LGHNA and CDR2 is YSLEER. With V trimmed by 3 bases and J by 8 bases, 9 bases remained unmatched. CDR3 in amino acids: CASSHSGQGDGGYTF. The CDR3, as DNA: TGCGCCAGCAGCCATTCAGGACAGGGGGATGGAGGCTACACCTTC.